What follows are 24 T cell receptor beta chains derived from one specimen sequenced in a study of OX40 agonist ivuxolimab in advanced cancers. Libraries were prepared by immunoSEQ multiplex PCR; TCRdb keeps only in-frame clonotypes and omits some of them. This sample has tens of thousands of clones, with 80% found just once. Sequencing used CD4+ or CD8+ T cells sorted from blood, obtained in a trial of the OX40 agonist ivuxolimab. All receptors derive from an adult with an advanced solid tumor such as melanoma, head and neck, liver or kidney cancer.

J is TRBJ2-7 and V is TRBV19; no firm D call. The CDR3 consists of 12 residues. Germline CDR1 and CDR2: LNHDA and SQIVND (reference sequence). Trimming took off 6 bases at V and 13 bases at J, with 19 bases between the two ends. The CDR3 spells CASSDVEDKPYF. In DNA, the CDR3 is TGTGCCAGTAGCGACGTCGAGGATAAACCATACTTC. Together with reference TRBV19 and TRBJ2-7, the CDR3 gives the full variable domain: DGGITQSPKYLFRKEGQNVTLSCEQNLNHDAMYWYRQDPGQGLRLIYYSQIVNDFQKGDIAEGYSVSREKKESFPLTVTSAQKNPTAFYLCASSDVEDKPYFGPGTRLTVT.

The V gene is TRBV28, the J gene TRBJ2-7; unclear D gene. The germline V and J ends were trimmed by 4 bases and 0 bases, with 10 bases remaining between them. The CDR3 runs to 14 residues. Germline V CDR1 and CDR2: MDHEN, SYDVKM. The CDR3 DNA follows: TGTGCCAGCAGTTCCCCCCCGGGCTCCTACGAGCAGTACTTC. This sequence encodes CASSSPPGSYEQYF.

CDR3 sequence: CASSLLLGQGGYGYTF. CDR3 DNA sequence: TGTGCCAGCAGCTTATTGTTGGGACAGGGAGGCTATGGCTACACCTTC. J is TRBJ1-2 and V is TRBV11-1, with 9 nucleotides matching TRBD1. The J segment lost 4 bases and the V segment lost 2 bases, leaving 8 bases of the junction unmatched. Germline V lookup: CDR1 SGHAT, CDR2 FQDESV (reference sequence). This CDR3 is built from 16 residues.

The gene calls are TRBV10-3 and TRBJ2-3; 9 nucleotides align to TRBD2. The V segment lost 2 bases and the J segment 3 bases; nucleotides outside the gene matches: 6. The CDR3 totals 16 residues. Per the germline V gene, CDR1 is ENHRY and CDR2 is SYGVKD. The CDR3 DNA follows: TGTGCCATCAGTGAGAGGGCTAGCGGGATTACAGATACGCAGTATTTT. As protein: CAISERASGITDTQYF.

This chain connects TRBV28 to TRBJ1-2; 7 positions match TRBD1. Germline loops: CDR1 MDHEN, CDR2 SYDVKM. Trimming cost V 4 bases and J 7 bases; bases outside gene matches: 9. The CDR3 extends over 14 amino acids. CDR3 region: CASSSNNRGGGYTF. The CDR3 DNA follows: TGTGCCAGCAGTTCCAACAACAGGGGCGGTGGCTACACCTTC.

This clone was seen a handful of times. The rearrangement joins TRBV28 to TRBJ1-5; no clear D gene. Looked up from germline, CDR1 is MDHEN and CDR2 is SYDVKM. Trimming removed 6 bases from V and 0 bases from J, with 12 bases in between. The CDR3 is 15 amino acids. The CDR3 protein is CASREGGASNQPQHF. In DNA form, the CDR3 reads TGTGCCAGCAGGGAAGGCGGAGCTAGCAATCAGCCCCAGCATTTT.

The J gene is TRBJ2-2, the V gene TRBV2; 10 bases agree with TRBD2. The CDR3 extends over 14 amino acids. The J segment lost 6 bases and the V segment lost 7 bases, leaving 5 bases of the junction unmatched. Germline CDR1 reads SNHLY; CDR2 reads FYNNEI. CDR3 protein: CASNGLAGAGELFF. The CDR3 DNA reads TGTGCCAGCAACGGCCTAGCGGGAGCCGGGGAGCTGTTTTTT.

This sequence joins TRBV29-1 and TRBJ2-1; D unresolved. This CDR3 comprises 11 residues. Germline V CDR1 and CDR2: SQVTM, ANQGSEA. The V end was cut by 7 bases, the J end by 10 bases, with 14 bases between. The CDR3 protein is CSARLGEEQFF. DNA of the CDR3: TGCAGCGCCCGACTCGGCGAGGAGCAGTTCTTC.

This rearrangement joins TRBV10-3 to TRBJ1-1; no reliable D call. CDR3 length: 15 residues. V was shortened by 4 bases and J by 1 base, with 13 bases between the two germline ends. Germline-derived CDR1 and CDR2 are ENHRY and SYGVKD. The DNA of the CDR3 is TGTGCCATCAGTGTGGGCACAGCTTGGAACACTGAAGCTTTCTTT. Its translation is CAISVGTAWNTEAFF.

The chain carries TRBV6-5 and TRBJ1-6, with unresolved D. The CDR3 consists of 16 residues. Deletions cut 0 bases from V and 6 bases from J, with 12 bases between. Germline CDR1 MNHEY, CDR2 SVGAGI. The CDR3 spells CASSYSGGRTNSPLHF. CDR3 DNA sequence: TGTGCCAGCAGTTACTCTGGTGGACGGACTAATTCACCCCTCCACTTT.

In DNA form, the CDR3 reads TGTGCCAGCAGTAGTACAGGGGTCGGCTCCTACGAGCAGTACTTC. It encodes CASSSTGVGSYEQYF. The chain carries TRBV28 and TRBJ2-7, with 7 bases aligning to TRBD1. This CDR3 contains 15 residues. Germline CDR1 is MDHEN and CDR2 is SYDVKM. The junction had 7 bases not matched to a gene; V was cut back by 5 bases and J by 0 bases. The whole variable domain, remainder taken from reference TRBV28 and TRBJ2-7, is DVKVTQSSRYLVKRTGEKVFLECVQDMDHENMFWYRQDPGLGLRLIYFSYDVKMKEKGDIPEGYSVSREKKERFSLILESASTNQTSMYLCASSSTGVGSYEQYFGPGTRLTVT.

The J gene is TRBJ2-7, the V gene TRBV27, with D tentatively TRBD1 (5 bases). In germline, CDR1 is MNHEY, CDR2 SMNVEV (reference sequence). Trimming shortened V by 3 bases and J by 3 bases, and 12 bases separated the two germline ends. CDR3 size: 14 residues. The DNA for the CDR3 is TGTGCCAGCAGTTTGTCGACAGACTTCTACGAGCAGTACTTC. It codes for CASSLSTDFYEQYF.

This clone was recorded a few times. The V gene is TRBV19, the J gene TRBJ1-6, with D maybe TRBD1 (6 bases). Germline CDR1 LNHDA, CDR2 SQIVND (reference sequence). V shed 2 bases and J shed 0 bases, with 23 bases lying between them. The CDR3 totals 21 residues. The DNA of the CDR3 is TGTGCCAGTAGTATATCGGGAACAGGGCCTATGACGACCTCCTATAATTCACCCCTCCACTTT. It encodes CASSISGTGPMTTSYNSPLHF.

The V call is TRBV19, the J call TRBJ1-5; D gene unclear. Trimming pared 2 bases from V and 7 bases from J, leaving 15 bases between. Per germline, CDR1 LNHDA and CDR2 SQIVND (reference sequence). The CDR3 runs 15 residues. The chain's CDR3 is CASSIKRSGNQPQHF. DNA of the CDR3: TGTGCCAGTAGTATAAAGAGGTCGGGGAACCAGCCCCAGCATTTT.

V is TRBV6-5 and J is TRBJ2-1, with 14 bases identical to TRBD2. The CDR3 consists of 14 residues. CDR1 is MNHEY, CDR2 SVGAGI, per germline. With V trimmed by 7 bases and J by 6 bases, 2 bases remained unmatched. CDR3 sequence (DNA): TGTGCCAGCACGGGACTAGCGGGAGTCAATGAGCAGTTCTTC. Its protein is CASTGLAGVNEQFF.

The V and J genes are TRBV10-1 and TRBJ2-1; TRBD2 matches at 7 bases. The CDR3 length is 16 residues. The V segment lost 0 bases and the J segment 0 bases; nucleotides outside the gene matches: 2. Germline V gives CDR1 WNHNN, CDR2 SYGVQD (reference sequence). CDR3: CASSESSSGSYNEQFF. The CDR3 coding sequence is TGCGCCAGCAGTGAGTCGTCTAGCGGCTCCTACAATGAGCAGTTCTTC.

This chain links TRBV6-5 with TRBJ2-3, with D unresolved. Germline V gives CDR1 MNHEY, CDR2 SVGAGI. This CDR3 has 16 residues. Trimming removed 0 bases from V and 5 bases from J, with 15 bases in between. The DNA for the CDR3 is TGTGCCAGCAGTTACTCTCGGTGGGCCGTGAAAGATACGCAGTATTTT. Translating gives CASSYSRWAVKDTQYF.

This rearrangement joins TRBV2 to TRBJ1-4, with 9 bases matching TRBD1. With 6 bases clipped from V and 8 bases from J, the junction kept 7 bases outside the gene matches. CDR1 is SNHLY, CDR2 FYNNEI, per germline. The CDR3 extends over 14 amino acids. DNA of the CDR3: TGTGCCAGCAGACAGGGGGCGAAAGAGGAAAAACTGTTTTTT. This translates into CASRQGAKEEKLFF.

The chain has TRBV18 and TRBJ1-3; TRBD1 matches 8 bases. CDR3 length: 15 residues. Germline lookup yields CDR1 KGHSH and CDR2 LQKENI. V shed 6 bases, J shed 5 bases, and the junction held 9 bases outside the gene matches. CDR3 nucleotide sequence: TGTGCCAGCTCCCCGGACAGGGTCTCGAGAAACACCATATATTTT. It specifies CASSPDRVSRNTIYF.

This chain links TRBV5-1 with TRBJ1-1; possible D gene TRBD1, 6 bases. Germline V CDR1 and CDR2: SGHRS, YFSETQ. Between the trimmed V and J ends, which lost 4 bases and 1 base, there was a span of 11 bases. The CDR3 has 14 amino acids. The CDR3 is CASSETGPNTEAFF. CDR3 DNA: TGCGCCAGCAGCGAGACAGGTCCGAACACTGAAGCTTTCTTT.

This clone was seen a single time. J is TRBJ2-7 and V is TRBV2, with TRBD1 identical over 7 bases. Trimming at V came to 7 bases and at J to 0 bases, leaving 3 bases not matched to a gene. The CDR3 loop spans 13 amino acids. CDR1 SNHLY and CDR2 FYNNEI come from the germline V gene. CDR3 DNA sequence: TGTGCCAGCAATTGGGACAGCTCCTACGAGCAGTACTTC. Translation gives CASNWDSSYEQYF.

The count of this clone is one. The rearrangement links TRBV19 to TRBJ1-5; D unclear. The CDR3 extends over 17 amino acids. V lost 4 bases and J 0 bases, leaving 16 bases between the germline ends. Germline CDR1 and CDR2: LNHDA and SQIVND (reference sequence). The CDR3 region is CASSTPRPAYSNQPQHF. CDR3 bases: TGTGCCAGTAGTACCCCCCGACCGGCCTATAGCAATCAGCCCCAGCATTTT. The entire variable domain, with the rest obtained from reference TRBV19 and TRBJ1-5, is as follows: DGGITQSPKYLFRKEGQNVTLSCEQNLNHDAMYWYRQDPGQGLRLIYYSQIVNDFQKGDIAEGYSVSREKKESFPLTVTSAQKNPTAFYLCASSTPRPAYSNQPQHFGDGTRLSIL.

The chain couples TRBV4-1 to TRBJ1-5; possibly TRBD1 for D (6 bases). Trimming left V 0 bases short and J 1 base short, with 13 bases between. The CDR3 is 17 amino acids. From germline, CDR1 is MGHRA and CDR2 YSYEKL. Here the CDR3 DNA reads TGCGCCAGCAGCCAAGATGGGGGCCATCCGAGCAATCAGCCCCAGCATTTT. It yields the protein CASSQDGGHPSNQPQHF.

J is TRBJ1-2 and V is TRBV11-2; 12 bases are shared with TRBD1. This CDR3 has 16 residues. V lost 5 bases, J lost 2 bases, and 6 bases stayed unmatched. The germline V gene encodes CDR1 SGHAT and CDR2 FQNNGV. CDR3 coding DNA: TGTGCCAGCAGCCCCGGGACAGGGGGCTGGAACTATGGCTACACCTTC. Protein: CASSPGTGGWNYGYTF.